This entry concerns a single TCR beta chain. What it binds is unknown. The ends lost 4 bases at V and 5 bases at J; junction bases unmatched: 10. The germline V gene has CDR1 SGDLS and CDR2 YYNGEE. The CDR3 has 15 residues. These donors counted as nominally healthy when sampled, but unrecorded immune exposures were likely. The sample originates from a study of cytomegalovirus exposure and HLA in healthy donors. General study points: In a later analysis, TCR beta V- and J-gene trimming showed a link to a missense DCLRE1C variant. Segments of the TCR beta V type were, in most cases, productive about 87% or about 30% of the time in an earlier analysis.

Primers: 60 Vbeta forward and 13 Jbeta reverse. In the study's own analysis: As a later analysis found, there were 60 million to 90 million unique TCR beta chains, of which some 9.9 million were shared. Assay used: immunoSEQ multiplex PCR; TCRdb lists only in-frame clones, some missing. From that table come the V and J calls and clone size; the DNA was used to work out D and trimming. This sample has 200,000 to 250,000 clones, with under 85% found just once. The chain has TRBV9 and TRBJ2-5, with 8 bases fitting TRBD2. This receptor was identified in a man aged 45-65 years in good health and CMV-seronegative. The source material was PBMCs. The CDR3 nucleotides are TGTGCCAGCAGCCCGGGACTAGATGTCCGGGAGACCCAGTACTTC. Its translation is CASSPGLDVRETQYF. The full variable domain, its missing parts supplied by reference TRBV9 and TRBJ2-5, is DSGVTQTPKHLITATGQRVTLRCSPRSGDLSVYWYQQSLDQGLQFLIQYYNGEERAKGNILERFSAQQFPDLHSELNLSSLELGDSALYFCASSPGLDVRETQYFGPGTRLLVL.